The sequence of this TCR beta chain was determined in a study of T cells in Graves' hyperthyroidism and ophthalmopathy. V trimming: 2 bases; J trimming: 8 bases; junction bases outside the gene matches: 4. The CDR3 sequence is 14 residues long. CDR1 ENHRY and CDR2 SYGVKD come from the germline V gene. Template material for amplifying TCR beta CDR3 regions consisted of RNA transcripts. First-round RT-PCR targeting the TCR CDR3 was performed with the HTBI primer set. Each CDR3 protein is one row after TCRdb ran MiXCR on the multiplex PCR reads. This sample has more than 300,000 distinct CDR3 sequences, with about 14% found just once. This clonotype turned up a few times. Exclusion criteria comprised uncontrolled infection, other autoimmune disease, pregnancy or lactation. Orbital computed tomography and thyroid ultrasound, together with serum TRAb and thyroxine and clinical symptoms, were used for diagnoses.

Material for sequencing was blood. This clonotype was obtained from a woman aged 25 to 45 with Graves' hyperthyroidism. This chain connects TRBV10-3 to TRBJ2-1, with 9 bases lining up with TRBD1. The CDR3 nucleotides read TGTGCCATCAGTGAGACAGGGGGCGGGTATGAGCAGTTCTTC. Amino acid sequence: CAISETGGGYEQFF.